The 29 T cell receptor beta chains reported below all come from one sample, sequenced in a study of blood T cell repertoires in COVID-19. Here immunoSEQ multiplex PCR was the method, and the copy in TCRdb shows in-frame clones only, minus some. The sample lists some 51,000 clones; about 93% were seen once. The sequenced sample was peripheral blood. The receptors were gathered from a human donor with active COVID-19. The donor label of this sample is uncertain.

This clone was detected only a few times. J is TRBJ1-5 and V is TRBV27; TRBD1 aligns across 11 bases. The V segment lost 10 bases and the J segment 4 bases; nucleotides outside the gene matches: 3. The CDR3 runs 13 residues. CDR1 is MNHEY and CDR2 is SMNVEV in the germline V gene (reference sequence). The CDR3 DNA follows: TGTGCCACCCGGGACAGGGGGAATCAGCCCCAGCATTTT. As protein: CATRDRGNQPQHF.

The chain employs TRBV11-3 and TRBJ2-1; no clear D gene. The CDR3 length is 15 residues. V shed 6 bases and J shed 0 bases, with 12 bases lying between them. Germline V gene lookup returns CDR1 SGHNT and CDR2 YENEEA. The CDR3 DNA reads TGTGCCAGCAGTCAATACCCGAGCTCCTACAATGAGCAGTTCTTC. This gives the protein CASSQYPSSYNEQFF.

V gene TRBV19 combines with J gene TRBJ1-1, with TRBD1 as a possible D gene (6 bases). The germline V gene has CDR1 LNHDA and CDR2 SQIVND (reference sequence). This CDR3 has 18 amino acids. Trimming shortened V by 2 bases and J by 1 base, and 20 bases separated the two germline ends. CDR3 nucleotide sequence: TGTGCCAGTAGTATAAAGCCCGGAGGGGGGGCGAGGAACACTGAAGCTTTCTTT. Residues: CASSIKPGGGARNTEAFF. Using reference TRBV19 and TRBJ1-1 for the parts outside the CDR3, the full variable domain is DGGITQSPKYLFRKEGQNVTLSCEQNLNHDAMYWYRQDPGQGLRLIYYSQIVNDFQKGDIAEGYSVSREKKESFPLTVTSAQKNPTAFYLCASSIKPGGGARNTEAFFGQGTRLTVV.

The rearrangement uses TRBV7-9 and TRBJ2-4; 10 nucleotides align to TRBD1. The CDR3 is 19 residues long. Germline V gene data show CDR1 as SEHNR and CDR2 as FQNEAQ (reference sequence). The J segment lost 1 base and the V segment lost 5 bases, leaving 14 bases of the junction unmatched. CDR3 nucleotide sequence: TGTGCCAGCAGCACTGGGACAGGGGTTATCGGGGCCGCCAAAAACATTCAGTACTTC. Protein sequence: CASSTGTGVIGAAKNIQYF.

The CDR3 is CASNSGGLGYGYTF. Written as DNA, the CDR3 is TGTGCCAGCAATAGCGGGGGGCTAGGCTATGGCTACACCTTC. The rearrangement links TRBV2 to TRBJ1-2; perhaps TRBD1 as D (6 bases). V lost 7 bases, J lost 4 bases, and 16 bases lay in between. Germline lookup yields CDR1 SNHLY and CDR2 FYNNEI. The CDR3 spans 14 residues.

J is TRBJ1-2 and V is TRBV9; possible D gene TRBD1, 5 bases. The germline V gene has CDR1 SGDLS and CDR2 YYNGEE. This CDR3 is 12 amino acids long. The V and J ends lost 4 bases and 4 bases respectively, with 8 bases between them. CDR3: CASSPQGYGYTF. The CDR3 DNA is TGTGCCAGCAGCCCGCAGGGCTATGGCTACACCTTC.

In DNA, the CDR3 is TGTGCCAGCTCACCAGCGACTAGCGGGAGCTCCTACAATGAGCAGTTCTTC. This codes for CASSPATSGSSYNEQFF. V usage is TRBV18 and J usage is TRBJ2-1; 12 bases align to TRBD2. The CDR3 runs 17 residues. Trimming at V came to 2 bases and at J to 0 bases, leaving 2 bases not matched to a gene. CDR1 is KGHSH, CDR2 LQKENI, per germline.

V and J are TRBV24-1 and TRBJ2-3; TRBD1 might be the D (6 bases). Trimming took 5 bases from V and 7 from J, leaving 12 bases between them. Germline V gene sequence: CDR1 KGHDR, CDR2 SFDVKD. The CDR3 runs to 13 residues. The CDR3 DNA sequence: TGTGCCACCAGTGCCTCGGACAGTTATACGCAGTATTTT. Translation gives CATSASDSYTQYF.

This chain connects TRBV12-5 to TRBJ1-2; 7 bases are shared with TRBD1. There are 17 residues in the CDR3. V was pared by 3 bases and J by 1 base, with 11 bases of the junction left unmatched. Germline values: CDR1 LGHNT, CDR2 FRNRAP. The CDR3 loop reads CASGLAGTATHNYGYTF. The CDR3 coding sequence is TGTGCTAGTGGTTTAGCCGGGACAGCAACTCATAACTATGGCTACACCTTC.

This sequence joins TRBV3-1 (or the pseudogene TRBV3-2) and TRBJ2-5, with 7 bases lining up with TRBD1. Per germline, CDR1 LGHDT and CDR2 YNNKEL (reference sequence). The CDR3 is 16 amino acids. V lost 4 bases to trimming and J lost 2 bases; unmatched junction nucleotides: 10. CDR3 bases: TGTGCCAGCAGCCCGCGGACAGGCGGTCTACAAGAGACCCAGTACTTC. Its translation: CASSPRTGGLQETQYF.

The J gene is TRBJ2-2, the V gene TRBV6-5; D perhaps matches TRBD1 (7 bases). The CDR3 spans 16 residues. Trimming shortened V by 2 bases and J by 6 bases, and 16 bases separated the two germline ends. Per the germline V gene, CDR1 is MNHEY and CDR2 is SVGAGI. For the CDR3, the DNA is TGTGCCAGCAGTTACGCATCGCAGGGGGAGGCCGGGGAGCTGTTTTTT. Translating gives CASSYASQGEAGELFF.

The chain combines TRBV6-5 with TRBJ1-1; TRBD1 might be the D (6 bases). This CDR3 contains 14 residues. The ends were cut back, 5 bases at V and 10 bases at J, with 20 bases in the middle. Germline CDR1 is MNHEY and CDR2 is SVGAGI. CDR3 amino acids: CASSPWDISVGAFF. DNA for the CDR3: TGTGCCAGCAGTCCATGGGACATAAGCGTTGGAGCTTTCTTT.

The V and J genes are TRBV5-1 and TRBJ2-7; no clear D. From germline, CDR1 is SGHRS and CDR2 YFSETQ. V was trimmed by 4 bases and J by 3 bases, leaving 20 bases between them. CDR3 length: 16 residues. The CDR3 coding sequence is TGCGCCAGCAGCGGATGGTGGCTAGTTTATGACTACGAGCAGTACGTC. Its protein product is CASSGWWLVYDYEQYV.

The rearrangement uses TRBV9 and TRBJ1-6, with D uncertain. Germline CDR1 reads SGDLS; CDR2 reads YYNGEE. The CDR3 loop spans 15 amino acids. V was shortened by 0 bases and J by 6 bases, with 10 bases between the two germline ends. CDR3 loop: CASSVASHSNSPLHF. The DNA for the CDR3 is TGTGCCAGCAGCGTAGCTAGCCACTCTAATTCACCCCTCCACTTT.

J is TRBJ1-4 and V is TRBV6-5; unclear D gene. CDR3 size: 14 residues. V was trimmed by 2 bases and J by 6 bases, leaving 10 bases between them. Germline V gene sequence: CDR1 MNHEY, CDR2 SVGAGI. CDR3 loop: CASSYGAFDEKLFF. CDR3 coding DNA: TGTGCCAGCAGTTACGGAGCTTTTGATGAAAAACTGTTTTTT.

CDR3 residues: CASSESGIGGPDTQYF. The CDR3 coding sequence is TGCGCCAGCAGTGAGTCGGGGATTGGGGGCCCAGATACGCAGTATTTT. V and J are TRBV10-2 and TRBJ2-3; D is perhaps TRBD1 (6 bases). The germline V and J ends were trimmed by 0 bases and 4 bases, with 14 bases remaining between them. The CDR3 spans 16 residues. Germline-derived CDR1 and CDR2 are WSHSY and SAAADI.

The V and J genes are TRBV6-2 or TRBV6-3 and TRBJ2-7, with TRBD2 matching 10 bases. V shed 6 bases and J 4 bases; nucleotides not matched to a gene: 6. This CDR3 has 14 amino acids. Germline CDR1 MNHEY, CDR2 SVGEGT. The CDR3 nucleotides read TGTGCCAGCAGACCTAGCGGGAGTAGGTACGAGCAGTACTTC. It encodes CASRPSGSRYEQYF.

The chain employs TRBV7-2 and TRBJ1-5, with D hard to call. The CDR3 spans 13 residues. Germline loops: CDR1 SGHTA, CDR2 FQGNSA. Trimming took off 3 bases at V and 7 bases at J, with 10 bases between the two ends. The CDR3 DNA reads as TGTGCCAGCAGCTTGAACGGAGGGCAGCCCCAGCATTTT. This sequence encodes CASSLNGGQPQHF.

V and J are TRBV29-1 and TRBJ2-7, with TRBD1 identical over 7 bases. The CDR3 consists of 12 residues. The germline V gene encodes CDR1 SQVTM and CDR2 ANQGSEA. After removal of 3 bases from V and 6 bases from J, the junction contained 5 bases not matched to a gene. CDR3 coding DNA: TGCAGCGTTGATAGGGGGCTTAGCGAGCAGTACTTC. Translated, it gives CSVDRGLSEQYF.

The chain employs TRBV25-1 and TRBJ2-5, with D possibly matching TRBD1 (5 bases). There are 13 residues in the CDR3. Germline loops: CDR1 MGHDK, CDR2 SYGVNS. The ends were cut back, 5 bases at V and 5 bases at J, with 12 bases in the middle. CDR3 protein: CASSTSGPETQYF. CDR3 nucleotide sequence: TGTGCCAGCAGTACTTCAGGGCCGGAGACCCAGTACTTC.

In this sample, this clone turned up a few times. The V and J genes are TRBV25-1 and TRBJ2-7; 7 bases match TRBD2. Looked up from germline, CDR1 is MGHDK and CDR2 is SYGVNS. CDR3 length: 10 residues. J was trimmed by 10 bases and V by 11 bases; bases with no gene match: 8. CDR3 in DNA: TGTGCCTCCGACGGGGGGAGACAGTACTTC. Translation: CASDGGRQYF.

The chain combines TRBV4-3 with TRBJ2-3, with D unresolved. Trimming cost V 3 bases and J 4 bases, with 11 bases left between them. Germline CDR1 LGHNA, CDR2 YSLEER. This CDR3 is built from 14 residues. The CDR3 is CASSHSGRPDTQYF. CDR3 DNA: TGCGCCAGCAGCCACAGTGGGCGACCAGATACGCAGTATTTT.

A remark on this clone: The same CDR3 arises from other DNA sequences in this sample as well. The chain employs TRBV10-2 and TRBJ1-2, with a weak D call TRBD1 (6 bases). V lost 0 bases and J lost 5, with 7 bases in between. The CDR3 is 13 residues long. In germline, CDR1 is WSHSY, CDR2 SAAADI. CDR3 nucleotide sequence: TGCGCCAGCAGTGAGTCGACAGGTTATGGCTACACCTTC. Its translation: CASSESTGYGYTF.

The rearrangement joins TRBV15 to TRBJ2-2, with TRBD2 as a possible D gene (5 bases). The CDR3 runs 12 residues. V lost 5 bases and J 4 bases, leaving 5 bases between the germline ends. The V gene's germline CDR1 is LNHNV and CDR2 YYDKDF (reference sequence). The DNA for the CDR3 is TGTGCCACCAGCGAGGGCACCGGGGAGCTGTTTTTT. It translates to CATSEGTGELFF.

This chain links TRBV7-6 with TRBJ1-2; 11 bases are shared with TRBD1. Germline CDR1 reads SGHVS; CDR2 reads FNYEAQ. The CDR3 spans 18 residues. The V gene end was trimmed by 5 bases and the J gene end by 4 bases; junction bases not matched to a gene: 15. The CDR3 sequence is CASSASGTGGDIPYGYTF. The CDR3 bases are TGTGCCAGCAGCGCCTCCGGGACAGGGGGGGATATTCCCTATGGCTACACCTTC.

V usage is TRBV15 and J usage is TRBJ1-5; D perhaps matches TRBD1 (6 bases). The V gene lost 3 bases and the J gene lost 1 base, with 10 bases spanning the gap. In germline, CDR1 is LNHNV, CDR2 YYDKDF (reference sequence). The CDR3 runs to 15 residues. In DNA form, the CDR3 reads TGTGCCACCAGCAGTCCCACAGGGAGCAATCAGCCCCAGCATTTT. It codes for CATSSPTGSNQPQHF.

V is TRBV6-6 and J is TRBJ2-7; TRBD1 is a possible D gene (5 bases). Trimming took off 7 bases at V and 2 bases at J, with 12 bases between the two ends. The germline V gene has CDR1 MNHNY and CDR2 SVGAGI (reference sequence). The CDR3 extends over 13 amino acids. CDR3 coding DNA: TGTGCCAGCAAACAGGCAGTTACCTACGAGCAGTACGTC. This codes for CASKQAVTYEQYV.

The V call is TRBV9, the J call TRBJ2-1; 11 nucleotides agree with TRBD2. The germline CDR1 and CDR2 sequences are SGDLS and YYNGEE. The CDR3 covers 17 residues. J was trimmed by 1 base and V by 3 bases; bases with no gene match: 6. The CDR3 sequence: CASSAGTSGKSYNEQFF. CDR3 coding DNA: TGTGCCAGCAGCGCCGGGACTAGCGGAAAATCCTACAATGAGCAGTTCTTC.

This clone has only one observation. The V and J genes are TRBV7-3 and TRBJ2-1, with 10 bases aligning to TRBD2. V was clipped by 2 bases and J by 8 bases; unmatched bases: 6. CDR3 length: 15 amino acids. Germline V gene lookup returns CDR1 SGHTA and CDR2 FQGTGA. The DNA of the CDR3 is TGTGCCAGCAGCTTATTGGGACTAGCGACTGATGAGCAGTTCTTC. This encodes CASSLLGLATDEQFF. The entire variable domain, with the rest obtained from reference TRBV7-3 and TRBJ2-1, is as follows: GAGVSQTPSNKVTEKGKYVELRCDPISGHTALYWYRQSLGQGPEFLIYFQGTGAADDSGLPNDRFFAVRPEGSVSTLKIQRTERGDSAVYLCASSLLGLATDEQFFGPGTRLTVL.